These 29 T cell receptor beta chains were all obtained from the same sample, sequenced in a study of CD8+ T cells in alopecia areata. As for treatment: oral pan-JAK inhibitor, 5-10 mg twice daily. After isolation, RNA underwent reverse transcription to generate cDNA as the sequencing template. TCRdb keeps only in-frame clones here, not all; method: immunoSEQ multiplex PCR. This table holds 110,000 to 150,000 clones, around 50% found once. Sequenced here: CD8+ T cells sorted from blood, sampled at week 4, from a patient treated with tofacitinib. These receptor sequences come from a human donor with alopecia areata.

This clone was observed a few times. The J gene is TRBJ2-1, the V gene TRBV29-1; 11 positions agree with TRBD2. This CDR3 has 18 amino acids. Germline CDR1 and CDR2: SQVTM and ANQGSEA. The V segment lost 1 base and the J segment 0 bases; nucleotides outside the gene matches: 8. CDR3 protein: CSVEGVLAGGSSYNEQFF. The CDR3 DNA sequence: TGCAGCGTTGAAGGGGTTCTAGCGGGGGGTAGCTCCTACAATGAGCAGTTCTTC.

V is TRBV4-3 and J is TRBJ1-2; the D is unclear. Germline CDR1 LGHNA, CDR2 YSLEER. The germline V and J ends were trimmed by 1 base and 8 bases, with 11 bases remaining between them. The length of the CDR3 is 13 residues. The CDR3 DNA reads as TGCGCCAGCAGCCAAGGGCACGGCGGGGGCTACACCTTC. Amino acid sequence: CASSQGHGGGYTF.

This chain joins TRBV15 and TRBJ1-1; D is unclear. This CDR3 has 14 residues. V lost 4 bases and J lost 2, with 11 bases in between. Looked up from germline, CDR1 is LNHNV and CDR2 is YYDKDF (reference sequence). CDR3 region: CATSTLEGNTEAFF. As DNA, the CDR3 is TGTGCCACCAGCACCCTGGAGGGTAACACTGAAGCTTTCTTT. The whole variable domain, filled in from reference TRBV15 and TRBJ1-1, reads DAMVIQNPRYQVTQFGKPVTLSCSQTLNHNVMYWYQQKSSQAPKLLFHYYDKDFNNEADTPDNFQSRRPNTSFCFLDIRSPGLGDTAMYLCATSTLEGNTEAFFGQGTRLTVV.

This chain's CDR3 is CASSHREYYGYTF. The CDR3, as DNA: TGCGCCAGCAGCCACAGGGAGTACTATGGCTACACCTTC. The chain recombines TRBV5-1 with TRBJ1-2, with a possible D match to TRBD1 (6 bases). Trimming left V 4 bases short and J 3 bases short, with 10 bases between. This CDR3 comprises 13 residues. From germline, CDR1 is SGHRS and CDR2 YFSETQ.

For the CDR3, the DNA is TGTGCCAGCAGCTTATCCGGGCCGCCAGATACGCAGTATTTT. It is translated as CASSLSGPPDTQYF. V and J are TRBV7-3 and TRBJ2-3; D unresolved. V lost 2 bases, J lost 4 bases, and 10 bases lay in between. CDR3 length: 14 residues. Germline assignment: CDR1 SGHTA and CDR2 FQGTGA.

The chain couples TRBV27 to TRBJ1-5, with a weak D call TRBD1 (5 bases). V lost 4 bases to trimming and J lost 5 bases, with 15 bases between them. The CDR3 has 15 amino acids. From germline, CDR1 is MNHEY and CDR2 SMNVEV (reference sequence). The DNA of the CDR3 is TGTGCCAGCAGTTCGAGGGCCCCGGGGGATCAGCCCCAGCATTTT. This encodes CASSSRAPGDQPQHF.

This rearrangement joins TRBV27 to TRBJ1-2; no reliable D call. Trimming removed 6 bases at V and 6 bases at J, with 17 bases between. Germline V gives CDR1 MNHEY, CDR2 SMNVEV (reference sequence). The CDR3 spans 14 residues. The CDR3 DNA follows: TGTGCCAGCAGCCAATTTCCCCCTGGGGATGGCTACACCTTC. Translated, it gives CASSQFPPGDGYTF.

This clone showed up just a few times. The rearrangement links TRBV4-3 to TRBJ2-7; D uncertain. Trimming took 2 bases from V and 2 from J, leaving 13 bases between them. Germline loops: CDR1 LGHNA, CDR2 YSLEER. The CDR3 loop spans 15 amino acids. The CDR3 sequence is CASSQRPDLTYEQYF. CDR3 DNA: TGCGCCAGCAGCCAACGGCCAGACCTTACCTACGAGCAGTACTTC.

There are a few counts of this clone. This rearrangement joins TRBV5-1 to TRBJ2-7; D is unresolved. V was clipped by 0 bases and J by 2 bases, with 12 bases between them. The germline V gene encodes CDR1 SGHRS and CDR2 YFSETQ. The CDR3 has 15 residues. The CDR3 reads CASSLARDTTYEQYF. CDR3 coding DNA: TGCGCCAGCAGCTTGGCCCGAGACACCACCTACGAGCAGTACTTC.

Concerning this clone: The sample contains more than one DNA sequence encoding this CDR3. J is TRBJ1-1 and V is TRBV27; maybe TRBD1 (5 bases). The CDR3 is 14 residues long. CDR1 and CDR2 from the germline V gene are MNHEY and SMNVEV (reference sequence). Trimming cost V 5 bases and J 2 bases, with 12 bases left between them. CDR3 region: CASSPTGGNTEAFF. The CDR3 coding sequence is TGTGCCAGCAGTCCCACGGGGGGAAACACTGAAGCTTTCTTT.

V is TRBV11-2 and J is TRBJ2-7, with 9 bases fitting TRBD2. With 3 bases clipped from V and 3 bases from J, the junction kept 3 bases outside the gene matches. CDR3 length: 14 amino acids. Germline V lookup: CDR1 SGHAT, CDR2 FQNNGV. CDR3 region: CASSLATSGYEQYF. CDR3 nucleotides: TGTGCCAGCAGCTTGGCGACTAGCGGCTACGAGCAGTACTTC.

Written as DNA, the CDR3 is TGCAGCGTTGAAAGCCGCCGCCAACAAGAGACCCAGTACTTC. It codes for CSVESRRQQETQYF. V gene TRBV29-1 combines with J gene TRBJ2-5; unclear D gene. The V gene lost 2 bases and the J gene lost 2 bases, with 12 bases spanning the gap. This CDR3 has 14 residues. Germline V lookup: CDR1 SQVTM, CDR2 ANQGSEA.

This chain joins TRBV4-2 and TRBJ2-1, with D hard to call. This CDR3 region has 13 residues. Germline CDR1 reads LGHNA; CDR2 reads YNFKEQ. V was shortened by 4 bases and J by 14 bases, with 18 bases between the two germline ends. This CDR3 reads CASSRHSKFSEFF. In DNA, the CDR3 is TGTGCCAGCAGCCGCCATAGTAAGTTTTCGGAGTTCTTC.

The chain links TRBV7-2 to TRBJ2-1; TRBD2 matches at 11 bases. J gave up 4 bases and V 5 bases, and 7 bases lay outside the gene matches. CDR1 SGHTA and CDR2 FQGNSA come from the germline V gene. CDR3 length equals 16 residues. CDR3 sequence: CASSPRLAGTYNEQFF. DNA of the CDR3: TGTGCCAGCAGCCCACGACTAGCGGGGACTTACAATGAGCAGTTCTTC.

The chain's CDR3 is CASSSGQGRYNEQFF. In DNA form, the CDR3 reads TGCGCCAGCAGCTCCGGACAGGGGCGTTACAATGAGCAGTTCTTC. V gene TRBV5-1 combines with J gene TRBJ2-1, with 9 positions matching TRBD1. J lost 4 bases, V lost 3 bases, and 5 bases had no gene match. This CDR3 spans 15 amino acids. Germline V CDR1 and CDR2: SGHRS, YFSETQ.

This clone turned up a few times. The chain joins TRBV6-1 to TRBJ2-7; D is possibly TRBD1 (5 bases). Germline V lookup: CDR1 MNHNS, CDR2 SASEGT. The CDR3 spans 13 residues. V lost 2 bases and J 3 bases, leaving 8 bases between the germline ends. Written as DNA, the CDR3 is TGTGCCAGCAGTGAAATCCAGGGCTACGAGCAGTACTTC. It yields the protein CASSEIQGYEQYF.

The gene calls are TRBV30 and TRBJ2-7, with D perhaps matching TRBD2 (7 bases). The CDR3 is made up of 14 amino acids. The V and J ends lost 4 bases and 5 bases respectively, with 18 bases between them. In germline, CDR1 is GTSNPN, CDR2 SVGIG (reference sequence). This CDR3 reads CAWTLGGAVNEQYF. CDR3 DNA: TGTGCCTGGACCCTGGGGGGGGCGGTAAACGAGCAGTACTTC.

V and J are TRBV27 and TRBJ2-7; TRBD1 might be the D (6 bases). Trimming shortened V by 6 bases and J by 5 bases, and 11 bases separated the two germline ends. The CDR3 has 12 amino acids. The germline V gene has CDR1 MNHEY and CDR2 SMNVEV (reference sequence). The CDR3 here is CASSTTGNEQYF. CDR3 DNA sequence: TGTGCCAGCAGCACAACAGGGAACGAGCAGTACTTC.

The chain couples TRBV30 to TRBJ2-1, with TRBD1 identical over 8 bases. Germline CDR1 reads GTSNPN; CDR2 reads SVGIG (reference sequence). CDR3 length: 13 amino acids. J gave up 7 bases and V 0 bases, and 2 bases lay outside the gene matches. The CDR3 nucleotides are TGTGCCTGGAGTGTTTGGACAGGGAATGAGCAGTTCTTC. Translation: CAWSVWTGNEQFF.

The chain joins TRBV9 to TRBJ1-6, with TRBD1 matching 7 bases. CDR3 length equals 14 residues. The germline V gene encodes CDR1 SGDLS and CDR2 YYNGEE. J gave up 6 bases and V 3 bases, and 3 bases lay outside the gene matches. CDR3 DNA sequence: TGTGCCAGCAGCGGACAGGGCTCTAATTCACCCCTCCACTTT. This sequence encodes CASSGQGSNSPLHF.

The chain carries TRBV7-2 and TRBJ1-2; 8 bases match TRBD1. V lost 7 bases and J lost 8; bases outside the gene matches: 12. Per germline, CDR1 SGHTA and CDR2 FQGNSA. This CDR3 contains 14 residues. CDR3 in amino acids: CASTSADRGGGYTF. The CDR3 nucleotides read TGTGCCAGCACCTCCGCTGACAGGGGTGGCGGCTACACCTTC.

The V and J genes are TRBV9 and TRBJ1-1; D is unclear. Germline CDR1 is SGDLS and CDR2 is YYNGEE. The CDR3 consists of 13 residues. The V gene lost 3 bases and the J gene lost 1 base, with 7 bases spanning the gap. CDR3 sequence: CASSATPNTEAFF. CDR3 DNA: TGTGCCAGCAGCGCTACTCCGAACACTGAAGCTTTCTTT.

This clone was seen more than once but under ten times. The chain joins TRBV27 to TRBJ1-1; 8 bases map to TRBD1. The CDR3 covers 14 residues. The V segment lost 7 bases and the J segment 1 base; nucleotides outside the gene matches: 5. The germline gives CDR1 MNHEY, CDR2 SMNVEV (reference sequence). Here the CDR3 reads CASTMTGANTEAFF. The CDR3 DNA follows: TGTGCCAGCACCATGACAGGGGCGAACACTGAAGCTTTCTTT.

V gene TRBV14 combines with J gene TRBJ1-6; D is unresolved. The CDR3 has 15 amino acids. Germline CDR1 and CDR2: SGHDN and FVKESK. The V gene lost 0 bases and the J gene lost 6 bases, with 9 bases spanning the gap. CDR3 region: CASSQDYPFNSPLHF. The CDR3, as DNA: TGTGCCAGCAGCCAAGATTACCCTTTTAATTCACCCCTCCACTTT.

The chain couples TRBV19 to TRBJ2-1; 7 bases map to TRBD2. With V trimmed by 5 bases and J by 3 bases, 7 bases remained unmatched. Germline lookup yields CDR1 LNHDA and CDR2 SQIVND (reference sequence). CDR3 length: 15 amino acids. The CDR3 loop is CASSGPGGGYNEQFF. The CDR3 DNA follows: TGTGCCAGTAGTGGTCCGGGGGGAGGCTACAATGAGCAGTTCTTC.

In its sample, this clone was seen a few times. The rearrangement uses TRBV5-1 and TRBJ1-1; D possibly corresponds to TRBD1 (5 bases). V was clipped by 0 bases and J by 0 bases, with 18 bases between them. The CDR3 has 18 residues. The germline V gene has CDR1 SGHRS and CDR2 YFSETQ. The CDR3 spells CASSLGLPLRGVNTEAFF. CDR3 coding DNA: TGCGCCAGCAGCTTGGGGCTCCCCCTGAGGGGAGTGAACACTGAAGCTTTCTTT.

The V call is TRBV13, the J call TRBJ2-3; D gene uncertain. The CDR3 covers 15 residues. Trimming cost V 2 bases and J 6 bases, with 15 bases left between them. Germline V gene data show CDR1 as PRHDT and CDR2 as FYEKMQ (reference sequence). The CDR3 reads CASSLRAGPADTQYF. DNA of the CDR3: TGTGCCAGCAGCTTAAGGGCAGGCCCGGCGGATACGCAGTATTTT.

The table lists this clone with a few counts. V usage is TRBV27 and J usage is TRBJ1-1, with TRBD1 matching 8 bases. The V gene's germline CDR1 is MNHEY and CDR2 SMNVEV (reference sequence). The CDR3 length is 14 residues. After removal of 3 bases from V and 3 bases from J, the junction contained 3 bases not matched to a gene. The CDR3, as DNA: TGTGCCAGCAGTTTCACAGGGGGGCACACTGAAGCTTTCTTT. Its protein product is CASSFTGGHTEAFF.

J is TRBJ2-7 and V is TRBV7-9; no definite D call. Germline-derived CDR1 and CDR2 are SEHNR and FQNEAQ (reference sequence). The CDR3 contains 14 residues. V dropped 1 base and J dropped 6 bases, with 13 bases sitting between them. The CDR3 loop is CASSLGEVPSEQYF. The CDR3 DNA reads TGTGCCAGCAGCTTAGGTGAGGTTCCCAGCGAGCAGTACTTC.